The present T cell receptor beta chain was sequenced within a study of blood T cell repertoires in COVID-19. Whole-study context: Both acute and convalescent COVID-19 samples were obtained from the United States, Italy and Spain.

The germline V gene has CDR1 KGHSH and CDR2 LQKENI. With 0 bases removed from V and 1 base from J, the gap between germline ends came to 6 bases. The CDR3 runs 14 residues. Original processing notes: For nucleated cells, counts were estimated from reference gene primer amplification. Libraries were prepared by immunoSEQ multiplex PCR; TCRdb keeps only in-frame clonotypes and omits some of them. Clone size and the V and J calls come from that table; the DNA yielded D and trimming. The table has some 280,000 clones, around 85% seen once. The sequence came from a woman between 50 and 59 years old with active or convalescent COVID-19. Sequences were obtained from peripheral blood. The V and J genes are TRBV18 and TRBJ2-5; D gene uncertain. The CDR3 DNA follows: TGTGCCAGCTCACCACCGGCCTCCCAAGAGACCCAGTACTTC. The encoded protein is CASSPPASQETQYF.